This TCR beta chain emerged from a study of CD8 T cells in ankylosing spondylitis. Study-wide points: CD8+ cells made up the disease-linked clones, which were relatively rare in peripheral blood. In reactive arthritis synovial fluid and blood, some motif variants had been reported before.

This clonotype was picked up many times. The target antigen is unknown. Quantitative 5'-RACE with molecular barcodes generated TCR beta libraries. TCRdb called the 5' RACE reads again in MiXCR, with one record for every CDR3 protein. The table has 39,000 or so distinct CDR3 sequences, 10% to 13% seen once. CDR3 length: 13 residues. The germline gives CDR1 KGHDR, CDR2 SFDVKD. V was shortened by 5 bases and J by 5 bases, with 9 bases between the two germline ends. The sequenced sample consisted of blood, either unsorted or a sorted T cell fraction (not recorded which). This chain connects TRBV24-1 to TRBJ2-1; D unresolved. The receptor was isolated from a male donor with ankylosing spondylitis or in good health (not recorded which). The CDR3 nucleotides read TGTGCCACCAGTGGTAGGGTAGACAATGAGCAGTTCTTC. It encodes CATSGRVDNEQFF.